Given below is one T cell receptor beta chain in context. Per germline, CDR1 MDHEN and CDR2 SYDVKM. This CDR3 is built from 15 residues. V shed 5 bases and J shed 0 bases, with 12 bases lying between them. This entry belongs to a study of blood T cell repertoires in COVID-19. Looking at the study overall: Material from acute and convalescent COVID-19 was sourced from the United States, Italy and Spain.

Living in 24 US areas, the participants were between about 18 and 95 years of age. Clinical histories supplied by participants themselves formed the basis of cohort assignment. Among Cohort 3 donors, those recovered had two negative PCRs, clearance, or symptom resolution. Sequencing was performed with immunoSEQ multiplex PCR; in TCRdb, only in-frame clones are kept and a portion is missing. The table lists 450,000 to 600,000 clones, roughly 87% of them singletons. Sequenced: PBMCs or T cells enriched from blood (not recorded which). This clonotype originated in a woman under 30 who had recovered from COVID-19. The chain links TRBV28 to TRBJ2-3; D is possibly TRBD2 (5 bases). This CDR3 reads CASSPWTGSTDTQYF. CDR3 in DNA: TGTGCCAGCAGTCCTTGGACGGGAAGCACAGATACGCAGTATTTT.